Listed below are T cell receptor beta chains from one sample, sequenced in a study of cytomegalovirus exposure and HLA in healthy donors. Assay: immunoSEQ multiplex PCR; the TCRdb copy retains only in-frame clones and omits some. In the table there are more than 140,000 clones, roughly 82% of which are singletons. The sample was PBMCs. Receptors were obtained from a young man in good health and CMV-seropositive. CDR3s include the opening cysteine and the closing phenylalanine or tryptophan. A D gene is named only where the DNA matches it firmly. A clone size is listed for some rows: how often the clone was seen (once, few, many), or a class if it is expanded.

d_call: .
j_call: TRBJ1-1
clone_size: .
cdr3_length: 14
v_call: TRBV6-1
cdr3_nt: TGTGCCAGCAGTGAAATCGCAGGGTACACTGAAGCTTTCTTT
cdr3_aa: CASSEIAGYTEAFF

d_call: TRBD2
j_call: TRBJ2-2
clone_size: .
cdr3_length: 15
v_call: TRBV11-3
cdr3_nt: TGTGCCAGCAGCCGTAGCGGGGGGGCCGCCGGGGAGCTGTTTTTT
cdr3_aa: CASSRSGGAAGELFF

d_call: TRBD2
j_call: TRBJ2-7
clone_size: .
cdr3_length: 12
v_call: TRBV6-5
cdr3_nt: TGTGCCAGCTTCCACGGGGAGGGCGAGCAGTACTTC
cdr3_aa: CASFHGEGEQYF

d_call: TRBD1
j_call: TRBJ2-7
clone_size: once
cdr3_length: 14
v_call: TRBV6-1
cdr3_nt: TGTGCCAGCATGACAGGGGACCTCTCCTACGAGCAGTACTTC
cdr3_aa: CASMTGDLSYEQYF

d_call: .
j_call: TRBJ1-5
clone_size: .
cdr3_length: 15
v_call: TRBV28
cdr3_nt: TGTGCCAGCAGTTTAAGTGGTTCCGGGTATCAGCCCCAGCATTTT
cdr3_aa: CASSLSGSGYQPQHF

d_call: .
j_call: TRBJ2-5
clone_size: .
cdr3_length: 15
v_call: TRBV19
cdr3_nt: TGTGCCAGTAGTCAGGCTCATTCGGCCGTAGAGACCCAGTACTTC
cdr3_aa: CASSQAHSAVETQYF

d_call: TRBD1
j_call: TRBJ1-5
clone_size: few
cdr3_length: 18
v_call: TRBV4-3
cdr3_nt: TGCGCCAGCAGCCGTTATCCCCTCGGGACAGGGGGTGCTCAGCCCCAGCATTTT
cdr3_aa: CASSRYPLGTGGAQPQHF

d_call: TRBD1
j_call: TRBJ2-5
clone_size: .
cdr3_length: 13
v_call: TRBV28
cdr3_nt: TGTGCCAGCAGTTTCCTAACAGGGGTGGGCCAGTACTTC
cdr3_aa: CASSFLTGVGQYF

d_call: .
j_call: TRBJ1-5
clone_size: .
cdr3_length: 14
v_call: TRBV6-5
cdr3_nt: TGTGCCAGCAGCGATTCCACAGGGACTCAGCCCCAGCATTTT
cdr3_aa: CASSDSTGTQPQHF

d_call: TRBD2
j_call: TRBJ2-1
clone_size: .
cdr3_length: 14
v_call: TRBV29-1
cdr3_nt: TGCAGCGCTCTGTGGCTAGCGGGAGAGAATGAGCAGTTCTTC
cdr3_aa: CSALWLAGENEQFF

d_call: TRBD2
j_call: TRBJ2-7
clone_size: .
cdr3_length: 13
v_call: TRBV19
cdr3_nt: TGTGCCAGTAGCCACCGACTAGCGTACGAGCAGTACTTC
cdr3_aa: CASSHRLAYEQYF

d_call: .
j_call: TRBJ2-1
clone_size: .
cdr3_length: 15
v_call: TRBV30
cdr3_nt: TGTGCCTGGAGCGGACTCGTCCCCCTCTACAATGAGCAGTTCTTC
cdr3_aa: CAWSGLVPLYNEQFF

d_call: .
j_call: TRBJ1-1
clone_size: .
cdr3_length: 11
v_call: TRBV30
cdr3_nt: TGTGCCTGGCTCCGGAACACTGAAGCTTTCTTT
cdr3_aa: CAWLRNTEAFF

d_call: .
j_call: TRBJ2-7
clone_size: .
cdr3_length: 11
v_call: TRBV7-9
cdr3_nt: TGTGCCAGCAGCTTAACGGACGAGCAGTACTTC
cdr3_aa: CASSLTDEQYF

d_call: TRBD1
j_call: TRBJ2-1
clone_size: .
cdr3_length: 14
v_call: TRBV6-6
cdr3_nt: TGTGCCAGCAGTAAACAGGGGAACTACAATGAGCAGTTCTTC
cdr3_aa: CASSKQGNYNEQFF

d_call: TRBD1
j_call: TRBJ2-7
clone_size: .
cdr3_length: 14
v_call: TRBV10-3
cdr3_nt: TGTGCCATCAGTGAAGGGACAGGGGCCTACGAGCAGTACTTC
cdr3_aa: CAISEGTGAYEQYF

d_call: .
j_call: TRBJ2-7
clone_size: .
cdr3_length: 12
v_call: TRBV15
cdr3_nt: TGTGCCACCAGGGGAGGAGGTCGCGAGCAGTACTTC
cdr3_aa: CATRGGGREQYF

d_call: .
j_call: TRBJ1-4
clone_size: .
cdr3_length: 12
v_call: TRBV30
cdr3_nt: TGTGCCTGGACCCCCGGAGCGCCCCAACGGTTTTTT
cdr3_aa: CAWTPGAPQRFF

d_call: TRBD1
j_call: TRBJ2-1
clone_size: .
cdr3_length: 16
v_call: TRBV6-6
cdr3_nt: TGTGCCAGCAGTCCCTCGGGACAGGGACCCTACAATGAGCAGTTCTTC
cdr3_aa: CASSPSGQGPYNEQFF

d_call: .
j_call: TRBJ1-1
clone_size: .
cdr3_length: 15
v_call: TRBV5-5
cdr3_nt: TGTGCCAGCAGCTTGGTTGCGGGGGGGGCCACTGAAGCTTTCTTT
cdr3_aa: CASSLVAGGATEAFF

d_call: .
j_call: TRBJ2-1
clone_size: once
cdr3_length: 14
v_call: TRBV21-1
cdr3_nt: TGTGCCAGCACCCCAGGGGACCCCTACAATGAGCAGTTCTTC
cdr3_aa: CASTPGDPYNEQFF

d_call: .
j_call: TRBJ1-1
clone_size: .
cdr3_length: 14
v_call: TRBV11-1
cdr3_nt: TGTGCCAGCAGCTTAGCTGCGGTCGGCACTGAAGCTTTCTTT
cdr3_aa: CASSLAAVGTEAFF

d_call: .
j_call: TRBJ2-5
clone_size: once
cdr3_length: 16
v_call: TRBV5-6
cdr3_nt: TGTGCCAGCAGCTTTTTGGGAAGCGGGACACAAGAGACCCAGTACTTC
cdr3_aa: CASSFLGSGTQETQYF

d_call: TRBD1
j_call: TRBJ1-2
clone_size: few
cdr3_length: 13
v_call: TRBV19
cdr3_nt: TGTGCCAGTAGTATGGGGACCGGAGACAGGGGAACTTTC
cdr3_aa: CASSMGTGDRGTF

d_call: TRBD1
j_call: TRBJ2-5
clone_size: .
cdr3_length: 16
v_call: TRBV7-7
cdr3_nt: TGTGCCAGCAGCTTGGGACAGGGTGAGGGACAAGAGACCCAGTACTTC
cdr3_aa: CASSLGQGEGQETQYF

d_call: .
j_call: TRBJ2-7
clone_size: .
cdr3_length: 16
v_call: TRBV23-1
cdr3_nt: TGCGCCAGCAGCCGAGACAGCTACCAGCACGCCTACGAGCAGTACTTC
cdr3_aa: CASSRDSYQHAYEQYF

d_call: .
j_call: TRBJ1-1
clone_size: .
cdr3_length: 12
v_call: TRBV29-1
cdr3_nt: TGCAGCGTGCGGGACGGTGACACTGAAGCTTTCTTT
cdr3_aa: CSVRDGDTEAFF

d_call: TRBD1
j_call: TRBJ1-5
clone_size: .
cdr3_length: 13
v_call: TRBV10-3
cdr3_nt: TGTGCCATCGGGACAGTTAGCAATCAGCCCCAGCATTTT
cdr3_aa: CAIGTVSNQPQHF

d_call: .
j_call: TRBJ1-5
clone_size: .
cdr3_length: 14
v_call: TRBV18
cdr3_nt: TGTGCCAGCTCACCGTCGTCAGGCAATCAGCCCCAGCATTTT
cdr3_aa: CASSPSSGNQPQHF

d_call: .
j_call: TRBJ2-7
clone_size: .
cdr3_length: 19
v_call: TRBV12-2
cdr3_nt: TGTGCAAGTCGCCACCTGGTGAGACTAGCGGGAGGGCCAAGGCACGAGCAGTACTTC
cdr3_aa: CASRHLVRLAGGPRHEQYF

d_call: .
j_call: TRBJ2-1
clone_size: .
cdr3_length: 15
v_call: TRBV7-2
cdr3_nt: TGTGCCAGCAGCCGATTCGCGGGGCCCTGGGATGAGCAGTTCTTC
cdr3_aa: CASSRFAGPWDEQFF

d_call: .
j_call: TRBJ1-2
clone_size: .
cdr3_length: 12
v_call: TRBV28
cdr3_nt: TGTGCCAGCAGTTGGACAGCTTATGGCTACACCTTC
cdr3_aa: CASSWTAYGYTF

d_call: .
j_call: TRBJ1-1
clone_size: once
cdr3_length: 15
v_call: TRBV28
cdr3_nt: TGTGCCAGCAGTTTGGGGCAGGGACTAAACACTGAAGCTTTCTTT
cdr3_aa: CASSLGQGLNTEAFF

d_call: .
j_call: TRBJ1-1
clone_size: few
cdr3_length: 15
v_call: TRBV11-2
cdr3_nt: TGTGCCAGCAGCCTAGAGAGCACAGCTAACACTGAAGCTTTCTTT
cdr3_aa: CASSLESTANTEAFF

d_call: TRBD1
j_call: TRBJ2-5
clone_size: .
cdr3_length: 13
v_call: TRBV27
cdr3_nt: TGTGCCAGCAGTTTACGACAGGGTGAGACCCAGTACTTC
cdr3_aa: CASSLRQGETQYF

d_call: TRBD2
j_call: TRBJ2-3
clone_size: once
cdr3_length: 13
v_call: TRBV11-2
cdr3_nt: TGTGCCTCCGGGGGACTAGCGACAGATACGCAGTATTTT
cdr3_aa: CASGGLATDTQYF

d_call: .
j_call: TRBJ2-7
clone_size: .
cdr3_length: 14
v_call: TRBV7-2
cdr3_nt: TGTGCCAGCAGCCCGGGCGGGGCTTTCTACGAGCAGTACTTC
cdr3_aa: CASSPGGAFYEQYF

d_call: TRBD1
j_call: TRBJ1-2
clone_size: .
cdr3_length: 14
v_call: TRBV6-5
cdr3_nt: TGTGCCAGCACCTCACCCGGACAGGGAGAAGGCTACACCTTC
cdr3_aa: CASTSPGQGEGYTF

d_call: .
j_call: TRBJ2-7
clone_size: .
cdr3_length: 15
v_call: TRBV30
cdr3_nt: TGTGCCTGGAGTCCCGGGGGTACCCCTCTCTACGAGCAGTACTTC
cdr3_aa: CAWSPGGTPLYEQYF

d_call: TRBD2
j_call: TRBJ2-1
clone_size: .
cdr3_length: 14
v_call: TRBV28
cdr3_nt: TGTGCCACTAGTAGCGGGAGGGATATAGATGAGCAGTTCTTC
cdr3_aa: CATSSGRDIDEQFF

d_call: .
j_call: TRBJ1-2
clone_size: once
cdr3_length: 15
v_call: TRBV4-1
cdr3_nt: TGCGCCAGCAAACCGATAGGGGGGGTTAACTATGGCTACACCTTC
cdr3_aa: CASKPIGGVNYGYTF

d_call: .
j_call: TRBJ1-6
clone_size: once
cdr3_length: 13
v_call: TRBV30
cdr3_nt: TGTGCCGGCCAAGCAGGGTATAATTCACCCCTCCACTTT
cdr3_aa: CAGQAGYNSPLHF

d_call: .
j_call: TRBJ1-1
clone_size: once
cdr3_length: 14
v_call: TRBV18
cdr3_nt: TGTGCCAGCTCACCAACACAACAGACCACTGAAGCTTTCTTT
cdr3_aa: CASSPTQQTTEAFF

d_call: .
j_call: TRBJ1-5
clone_size: once
cdr3_length: 17
v_call: TRBV11-3
cdr3_nt: TGTGCCAGCAGCTTAGCCCCCAGCCGGGAGGATGTTCAGCCCCAGCATTTT
cdr3_aa: CASSLAPSREDVQPQHF

d_call: .
j_call: TRBJ2-7
clone_size: .
cdr3_length: 14
v_call: TRBV4-1
cdr3_nt: TGCGCCAGCAGCCAACCACTAGCATCCTACGAGCAGTACTTC
cdr3_aa: CASSQPLASYEQYF

d_call: .
j_call: TRBJ1-2
clone_size: once
cdr3_length: 14
v_call: TRBV30
cdr3_nt: TGTGCCTGGAGTGCAAACAGGGCGGAAGCTGGCTACACCTTC
cdr3_aa: CAWSANRAEAGYTF

d_call: TRBD1
j_call: TRBJ2-1
clone_size: few
cdr3_length: 16
v_call: TRBV5-1
cdr3_nt: TGCGCCAGCAGCATACAGACAGGGCCCCTCTACAATGAGCAGTTCTTC
cdr3_aa: CASSIQTGPLYNEQFF

d_call: TRBD2
j_call: TRBJ2-5
clone_size: .
cdr3_length: 17
v_call: TRBV27
cdr3_nt: TGTGCCAGCAGTTTATCTCTAGCGGGGGGGCCGTTGGAGACCCAGTACTTC
cdr3_aa: CASSLSLAGGPLETQYF

d_call: .
j_call: TRBJ2-1
clone_size: .
cdr3_length: 17
v_call: TRBV9
cdr3_nt: TGTGCCAGCAGCGTAAGGGGGGCGGGGGACTCCTACAATGAGCAGTTCTTC
cdr3_aa: CASSVRGAGDSYNEQFF

d_call: .
j_call: TRBJ2-5
clone_size: .
cdr3_length: 14
v_call: TRBV18
cdr3_nt: TGTGCCAGCTCACCACGGGCAGAGCAAGAGACCCAGTACTTC
cdr3_aa: CASSPRAEQETQYF

d_call: .
j_call: TRBJ1-1
clone_size: .
cdr3_length: 15
v_call: TRBV5-1
cdr3_nt: TGCGCCAGCAGCTTGGAGGGCAACCGGGGCACTGAAGCTTTCTTT
cdr3_aa: CASSLEGNRGTEAFF

d_call: .
j_call: TRBJ1-1
clone_size: .
cdr3_length: 14
v_call: TRBV28
cdr3_nt: TGTGCCAGCAGAGAGTGGGGAGAGAACACTGAAGCTTTCTTT
cdr3_aa: CASREWGENTEAFF

d_call: TRBD2
j_call: TRBJ2-1
clone_size: .
cdr3_length: 17
v_call: TRBV10-1
cdr3_nt: TGCGCCAGCAGTGCGACTAGCGGGGGCCGGTTGGGGAATGAGCAGTTCTTC
cdr3_aa: CASSATSGGRLGNEQFF

d_call: TRBD1
j_call: TRBJ2-4
clone_size: once
cdr3_length: 14
v_call: TRBV19
cdr3_nt: TGTGCCAGTACCGGGACAGGGGCGAGGAACATTCAGTACTTC
cdr3_aa: CASTGTGARNIQYF

d_call: .
j_call: TRBJ1-2
clone_size: .
cdr3_length: 15
v_call: TRBV6-1
cdr3_nt: TGTGCCAGCAGTAGACAGCCTTACCCTAACTATGGCTACACCTTC
cdr3_aa: CASSRQPYPNYGYTF

d_call: TRBD2
j_call: TRBJ2-7
clone_size: few
cdr3_length: 16
v_call: TRBV9
cdr3_nt: TGTGCCAGCAGCGTAGCTACAGGCGGGAGTAGCCACGAGCAGTACTTC
cdr3_aa: CASSVATGGSSHEQYF

d_call: .
j_call: TRBJ1-2
clone_size: .
cdr3_length: 17
v_call: TRBV28
cdr3_nt: TGTGCCAGCAGCAATTCCCGGGGTCCGGGGGGGGGTTATGGCTACACCTTC
cdr3_aa: CASSNSRGPGGGYGYTF

d_call: TRBD1
j_call: TRBJ1-5
clone_size: .
cdr3_length: 17
v_call: TRBV25-1
cdr3_nt: TGTGCCAGCAGTGGCCCGGGACAGGGAAGGAGCAATCAGCCCCAGCATTTT
cdr3_aa: CASSGPGQGRSNQPQHF